This TCR beta chain was sequenced for a study of shared clonotypes between healthy human individuals. Study conclusions and caveats: At large depth, rarefaction still showed sorted-subset sequencing to be incomplete.

Assay execution took place at the deep level. Method: immunoSEQ multiplex PCR; TCRdb's copy keeps in-frame clones and lacks some. This table holds about 1 million clones, about 75% found once. Donors, without exception, were Caucasian adults residing in Nashville, Tennessee. A note on this clone: Its antigen remains unidentified.

The sequence came from a man in his late teens or twenties in good health. Sequencing input: memory CD4+ T cells sorted from blood. Subset here: CD45RA-negative fraction.

Here the CDR3 DNA reads TGCGCCAGCAGTGAGTCTAATACGCTCACAGATACGCAGTATTTT. Translation gives CASSESNTLTDTQYF. This chain links TRBV10-2 with TRBJ2-3; D remains unclear. Deletions cut 0 bases from V and 2 bases from J, with 9 bases between. Looked up from germline, CDR1 is WSHSY and CDR2 is SAAADI. The CDR3 runs to 15 residues.